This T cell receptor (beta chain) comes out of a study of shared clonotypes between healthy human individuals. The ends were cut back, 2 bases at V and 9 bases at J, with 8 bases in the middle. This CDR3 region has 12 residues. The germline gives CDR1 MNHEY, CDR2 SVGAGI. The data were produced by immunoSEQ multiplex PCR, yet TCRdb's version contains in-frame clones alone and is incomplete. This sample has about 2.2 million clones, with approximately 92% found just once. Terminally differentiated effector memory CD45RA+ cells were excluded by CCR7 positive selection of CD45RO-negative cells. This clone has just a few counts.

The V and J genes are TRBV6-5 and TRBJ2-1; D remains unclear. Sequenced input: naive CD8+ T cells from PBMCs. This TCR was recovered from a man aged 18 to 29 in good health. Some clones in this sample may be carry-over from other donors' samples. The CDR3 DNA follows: TGTGCCAGCAGTTACGGGTGGGGTGAGCAGTTCTTC. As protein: CASSYGWGEQFF.